Following are 10 T cell receptor beta chains from one sample sequenced in a study of glioma-infiltrating T cells after dendritic cell vaccination. Repertoires were generated with immunoSEQ multiplex PCR, while TCRdb's copy carries only in-frame clones and drops some. Of some 100,000 clones listed, over 75% were seen once; the top ten hold 2.5% to 3%. Sequenced here: blood, sampled before dendritic cell vaccination. These receptors all come from a human donor with glioblastoma.

This chain links TRBV29-1 with TRBJ2-1; TRBD2 matches 9 bases. The V and J ends lost 7 bases and 0 bases, in that order; junction bases with no gene match: 13. CDR1 SQVTM and CDR2 ANQGSEA come from the germline V gene. This CDR3 spans 17 amino acids. CDR3 nucleotide sequence: TGCAGCGCAAGACCGCTAGCGGGGTCAAGCTCCTACAATGAGCAGTTCTTC. Encoded protein: CSARPLAGSSSYNEQFF.

The rearrangement links TRBV6-1 to TRBJ1-1; no firm D call. The CDR3 is made up of 15 amino acids. Germline V gene sequence: CDR1 MNHNS, CDR2 SASEGT. Trimming left V 7 bases short and J 4 bases short, with 19 bases between. The CDR3: CASNYWRAQSTEAFF. In DNA, the CDR3 is TGTGCCAGCAACTATTGGAGGGCCCAGAGCACTGAAGCTTTCTTT.

This clone was observed a single time. V usage is TRBV4-1 and J usage is TRBJ2-1; 7 positions agree with TRBD2. This CDR3 is built from 16 residues. The V segment lost 3 bases and the J segment 4 bases; nucleotides outside the gene matches: 9. CDR1 is MGHRA and CDR2 is YSYEKL in the germline V gene. The CDR3 sequence is CASSQGLGGGYNEQFF. CDR3 coding DNA: TGCGCCAGCAGCCAGGGTCTTGGGGGGGGGTACAATGAGCAGTTCTTC.

J is TRBJ1-2 and V is TRBV7-9, with D tentatively TRBD1 (6 bases). Per the germline V gene, CDR1 is SEHNR and CDR2 is FQNEAQ (reference sequence). V was trimmed by 0 bases and J by 8 bases, leaving 13 bases between them. The CDR3 consists of 14 residues. CDR3 DNA sequence: TGTGCCAGCAGCTTAGCCGGGGGGCCTGGAGGCTACACCTTC. Protein product: CASSLAGGPGGYTF.

Only a few counts were recorded for this clone. The chain is built from TRBV19 and TRBJ2-1; 8 nucleotides line up with TRBD2. Germline V gene lookup returns CDR1 LNHDA and CDR2 SQIVND (reference sequence). The CDR3 totals 17 residues. Germline trimming cut 7 bases from V and 0 bases from J; bases unmatched to any gene: 11. CDR3 bases: TGTGCCAGTAAAGTTCTAGCGGGTAAGAGCTCCTACAATGAGCAGTTCTTC. Its protein product is CASKVLAGKSSYNEQFF.

The V gene is TRBV6-5, the J gene TRBJ2-5; TRBD2 aligns across 8 bases. Germline values: CDR1 MNHEY, CDR2 SVGAGI. Unmatched junction bases numbered 11, after V lost 4 bases and J lost 7 bases. This CDR3 spans 15 amino acids. CDR3 DNA sequence: TGTGCCAGCAGTTTGGCGGGAGGCCACCTGGGGACCCAGTACTTC. This encodes CASSLAGGHLGTQYF.

The chain combines TRBV28 with TRBJ1-1; 7 bases map to TRBD1. The trim removed 6 bases at V and 9 bases at J, leaving 13 bases unmatched. The CDR3 length is 14 residues. The germline V gene encodes CDR1 MDHEN and CDR2 SYDVKM. The CDR3 sequence: CASSRTGPLKKAFF. The CDR3 coding sequence is TGTGCCAGCAGCCGGACAGGCCCCCTTAAAAAAGCTTTCTTT.

The rearrangement uses TRBV5-1 and TRBJ1-1, with TRBD1 identical over 7 bases. J lost 1 base, V lost 2 bases, and 2 bases had no gene match. The germline CDR1 and CDR2 sequences are SGHRS and YFSETQ. The CDR3 has 14 residues. The CDR3 spells CASSFDRANTEAFF. CDR3 DNA sequence: TGCGCCAGCAGCTTCGACAGGGCGAACACTGAAGCTTTCTTT.

This rearrangement joins TRBV14 to TRBJ1-6, with a weak D call TRBD1 (5 bases). V was clipped by 1 base and J by 2 bases, with 9 bases between them. The germline CDR1 and CDR2 sequences are SGHDN and FVKESK. This CDR3 comprises 16 residues. In nucleotides, the CDR3 is TGTGCCAGCAGCCAAGTGGGGGGGGCCTATAATTCACCCCTCCACTTT. This codes for CASSQVGGAYNSPLHF.

In DNA, the CDR3 is TGTGCCAGCTCACCGGTCCGGGAAAGAAACACTGAAGCTTTCTTT. Its translation: CASSPVRERNTEAFF. The chain couples TRBV18 to TRBJ1-1; no clear D gene. The CDR3 totals 15 residues. Between the trimmed V and J ends, which lost 3 bases and 2 bases, there was a span of 13 bases. Looked up from germline, CDR1 is KGHSH and CDR2 is LQKENI.